This T cell receptor (beta chain) comes out of a study of T cell responses to AZD1222 COVID-19 vaccine. Findings and caveats of the study: Dominant CD4 TCR responses targeted spike regions 160-218 and 743-854.

CDR3 size: 15 residues. In germline, CDR1 is KGHSH, CDR2 LQKENI. J lost 4 bases, V lost 3 bases, and 5 bases had no gene match. Generated by immunoSEQ multiplex PCR, the TCRdb table keeps only in-frame clones and is missing some. The sample includes 120,000 or so clones, around 90% of them seen just once. As concerns this clone: What it recognizes is unknown.

This receptor was identified in an adult in good health. Here the sequenced sample was peripheral blood, taken on day 0 of AZD1222 vaccination. This chain links TRBV18 with TRBJ1-4; 7 nucleotides line up with TRBD1. In nucleotides, the CDR3 is TGTGCCAGCTCACCCAGGACAGGCCTTAATGAAAAACTGTTTTTT. This translates into CASSPRTGLNEKLFF.